This T cell receptor beta chain derives from a study of cytomegalovirus exposure and HLA in healthy donors. Study-level results: Later analysis indicated greater clonal expansion among HLA-associated TCR beta chains than among equally common other chains.

A word on this clone: Its target is unknown.

PCR used 60 Vbeta primers and 13 Jbeta primers. TCRdb's table, derived via immunoSEQ multiplex PCR, lists solely in-frame clones and lacks some. This sample has about 120,000 clones, with roughly 80% found just once. The trim removed 0 bases at V and 7 bases at J, leaving 13 bases unmatched. The CDR3 totals 18 residues. The germline CDR1 and CDR2 sequences are LGHNA and YNFKEQ. The J gene is TRBJ2-1, the V gene TRBV4-2; TRBD1 matches 9 bases. The TCR comes from a man younger than 35 in good health and CMV-seropositive. The material sequenced was PBMCs. The CDR3 loop reads CASSQDYLPLGTGNEQFF. For the CDR3, the DNA is TGTGCCAGCAGCCAAGATTATCTTCCTTTGGGGACAGGGAATGAGCAGTTCTTC.